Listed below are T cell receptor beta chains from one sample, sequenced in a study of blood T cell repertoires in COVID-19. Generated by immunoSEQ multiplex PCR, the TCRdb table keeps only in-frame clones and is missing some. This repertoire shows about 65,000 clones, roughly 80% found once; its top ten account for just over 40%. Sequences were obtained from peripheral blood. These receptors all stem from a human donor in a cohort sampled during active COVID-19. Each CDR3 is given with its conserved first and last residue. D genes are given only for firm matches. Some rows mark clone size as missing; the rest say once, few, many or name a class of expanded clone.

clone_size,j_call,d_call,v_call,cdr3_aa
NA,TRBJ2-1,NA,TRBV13,CASSLAGYYNEQFF
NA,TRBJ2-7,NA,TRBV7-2,CASSLPGFAEQYF
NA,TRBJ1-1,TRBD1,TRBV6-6,CASRETGMNTEAFF
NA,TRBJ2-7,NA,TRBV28,CASSLHYEQYF
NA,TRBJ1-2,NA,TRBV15,CATSRVGIRGYTF
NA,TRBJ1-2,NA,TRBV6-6,CASSYGGQISTYGYTF
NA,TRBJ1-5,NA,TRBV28,CASSLGEYSNQPQHF
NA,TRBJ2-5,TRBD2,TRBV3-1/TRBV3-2,CASSQEKTSVAGETQYF
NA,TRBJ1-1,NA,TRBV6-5,CASSQGWGTEAFF
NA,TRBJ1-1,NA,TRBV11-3,CASSLMNSEAFF
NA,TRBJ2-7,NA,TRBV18,CASSPPPGVEQYF
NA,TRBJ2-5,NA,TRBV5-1,CASTFTRQGRRGTQYF
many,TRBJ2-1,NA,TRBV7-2,CASSLLTRNNEQFF
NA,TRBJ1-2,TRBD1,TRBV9,CASSPTPQGVGDYGYTF
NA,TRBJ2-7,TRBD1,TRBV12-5,CASGSQGTGVDEQYF
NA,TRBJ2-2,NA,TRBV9,CASSAHQGGTGELFF
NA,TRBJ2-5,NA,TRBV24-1,CATSDYQGGGETQYF
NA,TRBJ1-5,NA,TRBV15,CATRSAGYSNQPQHF
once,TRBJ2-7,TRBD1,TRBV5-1,CASSLGHRDSSYEQYF